The next 3 T cell receptor beta chains were all read from a single sample in a study of cytomegalovirus exposure and HLA in healthy donors. The PCR employed 60 Vbeta primers together with 13 Jbeta primers. Generated by immunoSEQ multiplex PCR, the TCRdb table keeps only in-frame clones and is missing some. The sample has about 110,000 clones; roughly two thirds are singletons. Material: PBMCs. The source is a man aged 18 to 30 in good health and CMV-seropositive.

The rearrangement links TRBV5-5 to TRBJ1-4; 7 bases are shared with TRBD1. The J segment lost 5 bases and the V segment lost 4 bases, leaving 11 bases of the junction unmatched. Per the germline V gene, CDR1 is SGHKS and CDR2 is YYEKEE (reference sequence). CDR3 size: 16 residues. In DNA form, the CDR3 reads TGTGCCAGCAGCGACGGGACAGACACTCTAAATGAAAAACTGTTTTTT. Encoded protein: CASSDGTDTLNEKLFF.

This clone was observed a few times. J is TRBJ1-2 and V is TRBV7-9, with D maybe TRBD1 (5 bases). CDR1 and CDR2 (germline): SEHNR, FQNEAQ (reference sequence). V lost 0 bases, J lost 4 bases, and 9 bases lay in between. CDR3 length equals 14 residues. CDR3 nucleotide sequence: TGTGCCAGCAGCTTAGCCCGGACAAGCTATGGCTACACCTTC. Translated: CASSLARTSYGYTF.

This chain links TRBV7-6 with TRBJ2-2; 12 bases agree with TRBD2. J gave up 4 bases and V 5 bases, and 17 bases lay outside the gene matches. Per germline, CDR1 SGHVS and CDR2 FNYEAQ. CDR3 length: 20 amino acids. The DNA for the CDR3 is TGTGCCAGCAGCCCCCCGTTTGGGCTAGCGGGGGGGCAGAGCACCGGGGAGCTGTTTTTT. Encoded protein: CASSPPFGLAGGQSTGELFF.